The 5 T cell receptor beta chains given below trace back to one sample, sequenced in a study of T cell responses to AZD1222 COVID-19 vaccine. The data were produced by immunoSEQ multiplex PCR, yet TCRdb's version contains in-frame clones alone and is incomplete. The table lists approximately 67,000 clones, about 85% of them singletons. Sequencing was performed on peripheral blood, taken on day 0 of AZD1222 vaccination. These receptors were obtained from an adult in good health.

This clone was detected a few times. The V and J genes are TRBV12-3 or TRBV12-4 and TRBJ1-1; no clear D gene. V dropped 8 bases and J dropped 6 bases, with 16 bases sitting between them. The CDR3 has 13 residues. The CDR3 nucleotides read TGTGCCAGCGAAGACTTCCAGAGGGCTGAAGCTTTCTTT. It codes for CASEDFQRAEAFF.

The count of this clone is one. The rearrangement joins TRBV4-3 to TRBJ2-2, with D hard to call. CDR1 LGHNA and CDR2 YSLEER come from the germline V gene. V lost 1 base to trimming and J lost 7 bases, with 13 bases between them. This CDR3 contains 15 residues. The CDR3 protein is CASSQARWPNGELFF. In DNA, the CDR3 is TGCGCCAGCAGCCAAGCACGTTGGCCTAACGGGGAGCTGTTTTTT.

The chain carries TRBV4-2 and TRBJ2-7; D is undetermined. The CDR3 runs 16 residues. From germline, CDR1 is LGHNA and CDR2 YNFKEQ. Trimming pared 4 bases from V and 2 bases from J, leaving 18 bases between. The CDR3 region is CASSPEAWTETYEQYF. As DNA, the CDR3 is TGTGCCAGCAGCCCCGAGGCCTGGACGGAGACCTACGAGCAGTACTTC.

CDR3 protein: CASSFAGGNEQFF. DNA for the CDR3: TGTGCCAGCAGCTTCGCTGGGGGAAATGAGCAGTTCTTC. This chain joins TRBV7-3 and TRBJ2-1; either TRBD1 or TRBD2 may fit D (5 bases each). From germline, CDR1 is SGHTA and CDR2 FQGTGA. The ends were cut back, 3 bases at V and 7 bases at J, with 10 bases in the middle. The CDR3 is 13 residues long.

The CDR3 protein is CASTPRDRGPYYGYTF. The CDR3 DNA reads as TGTGCCAGCACCCCGAGGGACAGGGGACCTTACTATGGCTACACCTTC. This chain connects TRBV3-1 (or the pseudogene TRBV3-2) to TRBJ1-2, with 10 nucleotides matching TRBD1. J lost 3 bases, V lost 7 bases, and 11 bases had no gene match. Per germline, CDR1 LGHDT and CDR2 YNNKEL (reference sequence). The CDR3 consists of 16 residues.